The entry below describes one T cell receptor (beta chain). Its cognate antigen is unknown. This may stem from a read error, because a much larger clone lies one nucleotide away. Germline V gene sequence: CDR1 MNHEY, CDR2 SMNVEV (reference sequence). The length of the CDR3 is 13 residues. The V end was cut by 4 bases, the J end by 9 bases, with 16 bases between. TCR alpha and beta CDR3 regions were amplified from RNA using iRepertoire nested multiplex PCR. Via MiXCR, TCRdb re-called the multiplex PCR reads, giving one row per CDR3 protein. The sample contains 300,000 to 400,000 distinct CDR3 sequences, 41% of which appear only once. The sample belongs to a study of glioma-infiltrating T cells. Study-level background: Presurgical dexamethasone in glioma patients lasted six or fewer days.

Study results and limitations: Shared blood CDR3 signature motifs marked patients with low tissue-blood divergence.

The chain joins TRBV27 to TRBJ2-7; no clear D. Sequenced: glioma tissue, nonneoplastic brain tissue, or PBMCs (not recorded which). This receptor was obtained from a human donor with low-grade glioma or glioblastoma, undergoing nonglioma brain surgery, or in good health (not recorded which). As DNA, the CDR3 is TGTGCCAGCAGTTCCAACCAAGGAAACGTGCAGTACTTC. Amino acid sequence: CASSSNQGNVQYF.